The entry that follows covers one T cell receptor (beta chain) sequence. Its antigen is not known. Looked up from germline, CDR1 is MGHRA and CDR2 is YSYEKL. Trimming removed 0 bases from V and 0 bases from J, with 7 bases in between. The CDR3 has 15 amino acids. This record comes from a study of CD8 T cells in ankylosing spondylitis. TCRdb ran MiXCR on the 5' RACE reads and lists one entry per CDR3 protein. The table lists around 340,000 distinct CDR3 sequences, roughly 20% of them singletons. General study points: Within matched ankylosing spondylitis synovial fluid, disease-linked clones were reportedly significantly enriched.

This receptor was identified in a male donor with ankylosing spondylitis or in good health (not recorded which). Sequencing input: blood, either unsorted or a sorted T cell fraction (not recorded which). J is TRBJ2-3 and V is TRBV4-1; D is ambiguous. The CDR3 loop reads CASSQDLWSTDTQYF. The CDR3 nucleotides are TGCGCCAGCAGCCAAGATCTTTGGAGCACAGATACGCAGTATTTT.